The subject of this entry is one T cell receptor beta chain. Authors' data handling: Quantification of nucleated cells was approximated via reference gene primer amplification. Clones were read by immunoSEQ multiplex PCR, and TCRdb kept only the in-frame ones, dropping some. Clonal size and the V and J genes are those of that table, whereas D and trimming came from the DNA. The top ten clones hold about 6.5% of a sample with 150,000 to 200,000 clones, approximately 86% of them seen once. These data originate in a study of blood T cell repertoires in COVID-19. At the level of the study: Samples taken during acute and convalescent COVID-19 were collected in the United States, Italy and Spain. T cells, B-cell-depleted T cells, or PBMCs supplied cDNA or gDNA.

There are 15 residues in the CDR3. Trimming removed 0 bases at V and 0 bases at J, with 6 bases between. Germline loops: CDR1 MGHRA, CDR2 YSYEKL. Sequenced material: peripheral blood. V gene TRBV4-1 combines with J gene TRBJ1-5; no reliable D call. The sequence derives from a woman older than 75 in a cohort sampled during active or convalescent COVID-19. The CDR3 protein is CASSQEIYSNQPQHF. The CDR3, as DNA: TGCGCCAGCAGCCAAGAAATTTATAGCAATCAGCCCCAGCATTTT.